This record concerns one T cell receptor (beta chain) sequence. As processed by the authors: Amplification of reference gene primers provided the estimated nucleated cell counts. Repertoires were generated with immunoSEQ multiplex PCR, while TCRdb's copy carries only in-frame clones and drops some. For V, J and clone size, that table is used; D and trimming come from the DNA. The sample includes more than 15,000 clones, 70% to 90% of them seen just once. This sample stems from a study of blood T cell repertoires in COVID-19. Study-level information: Acute and convalescent COVID-19 samples came from the United States, Italy and Spain.

Germline-derived CDR1 and CDR2 are MNHEY and SVGAGI. The CDR3 consists of 15 residues. V lost 2 bases, J lost 4 bases, and 3 bases stayed unmatched. The sample comprised peripheral blood. This clonotype originated in a man aged 35 to 55 with active COVID-19. The gene calls are TRBV6-5 and TRBJ2-2; 8 positions agree with TRBD2. CDR3 sequence: CASSYGLASTGELFF. The CDR3, as DNA: TGTGCCAGCAGTTACGGACTAGCTAGCACCGGGGAGCTGTTTTTT.